These 15 T cell receptor beta chains originate from one sample sequenced in a study of blood T cell repertoires in COVID-19. Method: immunoSEQ multiplex PCR; TCRdb's copy keeps in-frame clones and lacks some. The profile shows approximately 250,000 clones, 80% to 95% of them singletons. The sequenced material came from PBMCs or T cells enriched from blood (not recorded which). The receptors here all came from a middle-aged man who had been exposed to COVID-19.

The rearrangement joins TRBV27 to TRBJ1-1, with D unclear. V lost 1 base and J 0 bases, leaving 9 bases between the germline ends. There are 15 residues in the CDR3. Per the germline V gene, CDR1 is MNHEY and CDR2 is SMNVEV (reference sequence). The DNA for the CDR3 is TGTGCCAGCAGTTTATATCCAGGAATGAACACTGAAGCTTTCTTT. Translation: CASSLYPGMNTEAFF.

The V and J genes are TRBV27 and TRBJ2-1, with 7 positions matching TRBD2. The germline gives CDR1 MNHEY, CDR2 SMNVEV (reference sequence). This CDR3 spans 15 amino acids. V was pared by 5 bases and J by 6 bases, with 10 bases of the junction left unmatched. CDR3 residues: CASSPRLSGGNEQFF. The CDR3 DNA is TGTGCCAGCAGTCCCAGACTGTCGGGGGGCAATGAGCAGTTCTTC.

The chain has TRBV28 and TRBJ1-5, with 8 bases fitting TRBD1. Germline trimming cut 5 bases from V and 6 bases from J; bases unmatched to any gene: 6. Germline CDR1 and CDR2: MDHEN and SYDVKM. The CDR3 contains 14 residues. CDR3 sequence (DNA): TGTGCCAGCAGTCGTACAGGGGGTGGTCAGCCCCAGCATTTT. The encoded protein is CASSRTGGGQPQHF.

This clone appeared a single time. The rearrangement joins TRBV14 to TRBJ1-2; D remains ambiguous. The CDR3 covers 14 residues. Germline values: CDR1 SGHDN, CDR2 FVKESK. Trimming left V 4 bases short and J 8 bases short, with 17 bases between. The CDR3 nucleotides are TGTGCCAGCAGCCCGGACGGAAGGGCGGGGGGCTACACCTTC. This translates into CASSPDGRAGGYTF.

This chain connects TRBV5-5 to TRBJ2-7; weak D call: TRBD2 (5 bases). V dropped 6 bases and J dropped 5 bases, with 15 bases sitting between them. The germline V gene encodes CDR1 SGHKS and CDR2 YYEKEE (reference sequence). CDR3 length equals 13 residues. CDR3 nucleotides: TGTGCCAGCACCAAGGCGGGTACGGACGAGCAGTACTTC. Its translation is CASTKAGTDEQYF.

The chain recombines TRBV3-1 (or the pseudogene TRBV3-2) with TRBJ2-1; maybe TRBD2 (7 bases). In germline, CDR1 is LGHDT, CDR2 YNNKEL (reference sequence). CDR3 size: 16 residues. Trimming left V 0 bases short and J 4 bases short, with 13 bases between. This CDR3 reads CASSQDLRGAYNEQFF. CDR3 DNA: TGTGCCAGCAGCCAAGATCTCCGGGGGGCTTACAATGAGCAGTTCTTC.

This sequence joins TRBV6-5 and TRBJ2-3, with a weak D call TRBD1 (6 bases). The CDR3 has 13 amino acids. The V gene's germline CDR1 is MNHEY and CDR2 SVGAGI. The ends were cut back, 7 bases at V and 3 bases at J, with 11 bases in the middle. The CDR3: CASIETGTDTQYF. CDR3 DNA: TGTGCCAGCATCGAAACAGGGACAGATACGCAGTATTTT.

The chain uses TRBV19 and TRBJ2-1; 8 bases are a match to TRBD2. J lost 0 bases, V lost 2 bases, and 21 bases had no gene match. The CDR3 spans 22 residues. CDR1 is LNHDA and CDR2 is SQIVND in the germline V gene (reference sequence). The CDR3 bases are TGTGCCAGTAGTATAAACCCTGCGGGAGGCTATAGTCCGCAAAGCTCCTACAATGAGCAGTTCTTC. It yields the protein CASSINPAGGYSPQSSYNEQFF.

The genes are TRBV19 and TRBJ2-3; 8 bases align to TRBD2. Losses at the gene ends were 5 bases for V and 4 bases for J; bases not matched to a gene: 5. The V gene's germline CDR1 is LNHDA and CDR2 SQIVND (reference sequence). The CDR3 totals 14 residues. The CDR3 protein is CASSPGLAPDTQYF. The DNA for the CDR3 is TGTGCCAGTAGTCCTGGACTAGCCCCAGATACGCAGTATTTT.

The gene calls are TRBV19 and TRBJ1-2; D is perhaps TRBD1 (5 bases). With 5 bases removed from V and 8 bases from J, the gap between germline ends came to 12 bases. Germline V gives CDR1 LNHDA, CDR2 SQIVND (reference sequence). CDR3 size: 12 residues. The CDR3 reads CASSDSTRGYTF. Here the CDR3 DNA reads TGTGCCAGTAGTGACAGCACTCGCGGCTACACCTTC.

This chain joins TRBV24-1 and TRBJ2-1; TRBD2 matches 8 bases. From germline, CDR1 is KGHDR and CDR2 SFDVKD. The CDR3 has 16 residues. Germline trimming cut 0 bases from V and 10 bases from J; bases unmatched to any gene: 10. The CDR3 spells CATSDLLVDKRGEQFF. DNA of the CDR3: TGTGCCACCAGTGATTTGCTAGTGGACAAGCGGGGGGAGCAGTTCTTC.

The chain links TRBV18 to TRBJ2-3, with 7 bases aligning to TRBD1. This CDR3 comprises 15 residues. The V and J ends lost 5 bases and 0 bases, in that order; junction bases with no gene match: 5. The germline CDR1 and CDR2 sequences are KGHSH and LQKENI. CDR3 amino acids: CASSSGTASTDTQYF. The CDR3 region has the DNA TGTGCCAGCTCATCCGGGACAGCTAGCACAGATACGCAGTATTTT. Supplemented by reference TRBV18 and TRBJ2-3, the full variable domain reads NAGVMQNPRHLVRRRGQEARLRCSPMKGHSHVYWYRQLPEEGLKFMVYLQKENIIDESGMPKERFSAEFPKEGPSILRIQQVVRGDSAAYFCASSSGTASTDTQYFGPGTRLTVL.

The chain carries TRBV3-1 (or the pseudogene TRBV3-2) and TRBJ2-7, with 10 positions matching TRBD2. After removal of 4 bases from V and 2 bases from J, the junction contained 5 bases not matched to a gene. The length of the CDR3 is 15 residues. The germline V gene has CDR1 LGHDT and CDR2 YNNKEL (reference sequence). This chain's CDR3 is CASSPTSGPTYEQYF. CDR3 in DNA: TGTGCCAGCAGCCCGACTAGCGGGCCAACCTACGAGCAGTACTTC.

This sequence joins TRBV27 and TRBJ1-4; D possibly corresponds to TRBD1 (5 bases). Trimming took 2 bases from V and 4 from J, leaving 11 bases between them. The CDR3 contains 15 residues. The germline CDR1 and CDR2 sequences are MNHEY and SMNVEV (reference sequence). CDR3 in DNA: TGTGCCAGCAGTTTAAGTGTCGGGGGTAATGAAAAACTGTTTTTT. Translating gives CASSLSVGGNEKLFF.

This chain links TRBV10-3 with TRBJ2-7; D is unresolved. This CDR3 is built from 15 residues. Germline loops: CDR1 ENHRY, CDR2 SYGVKD. The V and J ends lost 2 bases and 1 base respectively, with 12 bases between them. The CDR3 is CAISELVESSYEQYF. CDR3 nucleotide sequence: TGTGCCATCAGTGAGCTGGTAGAGAGTTCCTACGAGCAGTACTTC.